These 26 T cell receptor beta chains were sequenced from one sample in a study of blood T cells in healthy people across ages. PCR was performed a second time for roughly 7 to 11 cycles using a sample-barcoded 5' primer and a J-beta primer mix. TCRdb independently ran MiXCR on the 5' RACE reads; one entry per CDR3 protein. This sample has fewer than 1.5 million distinct CDR3 sequences, with 42% found just once. The sequencing sample was made of blood. These receptors were collected from a woman under 30 in good health.

The chain combines TRBV2 with TRBJ2-3; D remains unclear. Trimming took off 7 bases at V and 2 bases at J, with 13 bases between the two ends. The CDR3 covers 14 residues. In germline, CDR1 is SNHLY, CDR2 FYNNEI. CDR3 sequence reads: CASTLLLNTDTQYF. CDR3 nucleotides: TGTGCCAGCACCTTACTCCTGAACACAGATACGCAGTATTTT.

This clonotype was picked up a small number of times. This sequence joins TRBV6-5 and TRBJ2-1; tentative D call: TRBD1 (6 bases). CDR1 and CDR2 (germline): MNHEY, SVGAGI. V lost 0 bases and J 6 bases, leaving 15 bases between the germline ends. This CDR3 has 16 residues. CDR3 residues: CASSYSQASGANEQFF. The CDR3 DNA follows: TGTGCCAGCAGTTACTCCCAAGCGTCAGGGGCCAATGAGCAGTTCTTC.

The sample holds a few counts of this clonotype. V usage is TRBV29-1 and J usage is TRBJ2-3; D ambiguous. With 8 bases removed from V and 3 bases from J, the gap between germline ends came to 15 bases. Germline assignment: CDR1 SQVTM and CDR2 ANQGSEA. This CDR3 spans 13 amino acids. The CDR3 DNA sequence: TGCAGCCTACCCCCTTCCGATACAGATACGCAGTATTTT. Its translation: CSLPPSDTDTQYF.

The CDR3 region is CASSYRTGRGEQYF. In DNA form, the CDR3 reads TGTGCCAGCAGTTACCGCACAGGGAGGGGTGAGCAGTACTTC. The genes are TRBV6-6 and TRBJ2-7, with a possible D match to TRBD2 (7 bases). Germline values: CDR1 MNHNY, CDR2 SVGAGI (reference sequence). This CDR3 contains 14 residues. Trimming stripped 2 bases from V and 7 bases from J, with 15 bases between.

The genes are TRBV20-1 and TRBJ2-1; 12 bases are a match to TRBD2. Germline V gene lookup returns CDR1 DFQATT and CDR2 SNEGSKA (reference sequence). The CDR3 is 16 amino acids. V dropped 1 base and J dropped 7; count of bases not matched to a gene: 8. The CDR3 protein is CSARGAGTSGFNEQFF. The CDR3 coding sequence is TGCAGTGCTAGAGGGGCGGGGACTAGCGGGTTTAATGAGCAGTTCTTC.

This chain connects TRBV2 to TRBJ2-1; D might be TRBD2 (5 bases). V dropped 4 bases and J dropped 0 bases, with 13 bases sitting between them. Germline V gives CDR1 SNHLY, CDR2 FYNNEI. The length of the CDR3 is 16 residues. The CDR3 DNA reads TGTGCCAGCAGTGCCACTAGAGGAACCTCCTACAATGAGCAGTTCTTC. As protein: CASSATRGTSYNEQFF.

The V call is TRBV6-1, the J call TRBJ1-3, with 9 bases lining up with TRBD1. V shed 6 bases, J shed 0 bases, and the junction held 18 bases outside the gene matches. Germline values: CDR1 MNHNS, CDR2 SASEGT. The CDR3 totals 20 residues. CDR3 DNA: TGTGCCAGCAGCCGGAGCTCCACCGGGACAGGGATCCACTCTGGAAACACCATATATTTT. It is translated as CASSRSSTGTGIHSGNTIYF.

Details on this clonotype: A read error may explain this, as a much larger clone is one base away. The chain links TRBV2 to TRBJ2-3, with D perhaps assigned TRBD1 or TRBD2 (5 bases each). The CDR3 totals 13 residues. Per germline, CDR1 SNHLY and CDR2 FYNNEI. CDR3: CASSPGNTGTQYF. CDR3 in DNA: TGTGCCAGCAGTCCGGGGAACACAGGTACGCAGTATTTT. Using reference TRBV2 and TRBJ2-3 for the parts outside the CDR3, the full variable domain is EPEVTQTPSHQVTQMGQEVILRCVPISNHLYFYWYRQILGQKVEFLVSFYNNEISEKSEIFDDQFSVERPDGSNFTLKIRSTKLEDSAMYFCASSPGNTGTQYFGPGTRLTVL.

This clonotype has more than one count but fewer than ten. V and J are TRBV20-1 and TRBJ2-7; 11 positions agree with TRBD2. In germline, CDR1 is DFQATT, CDR2 SNEGSKA (reference sequence). J lost 4 bases, V lost 3 bases, and 11 bases had no gene match. The CDR3 extends over 16 amino acids. Written as DNA, the CDR3 is TGCAGTGCTAGCCTATCACTGACTAGCGGGACTTACGAGCAGTACTTC. It yields the protein CSASLSLTSGTYEQYF.

V is TRBV20-1 and J is TRBJ1-5; D remains unclear. The CDR3 length is 14 residues. The V gene's germline CDR1 is DFQATT and CDR2 SNEGSKA (reference sequence). Trimming removed 0 bases from V and 3 bases from J, with 9 bases in between. CDR3 protein: CSAREGRDNQPQHF. For the CDR3, the DNA is TGCAGTGCTAGAGAAGGCCGGGACAATCAGCCCCAGCATTTT.

This clonotype was observed a few times. The chain joins TRBV20-1 to TRBJ1-2, with D hard to call. Germline V gene sequence: CDR1 DFQATT, CDR2 SNEGSKA (reference sequence). Trimming removed 0 bases from V and 1 base from J, with 12 bases in between. The CDR3 consists of 15 residues. CDR3 bases: TGCAGTGCTAGAGATACGGCGGATTATAACTATGGCTACACCTTC. Translating gives CSARDTADYNYGYTF.

The rearrangement links TRBV7-8 to TRBJ2-1; D is perhaps TRBD2 (5 bases). This CDR3 is 17 amino acids long. Per germline, CDR1 SGHVS and CDR2 FQNEAQ. V lost 5 bases and J lost 3, with 20 bases in between. The CDR3 region is CASSREEARGVYNEQFF. As DNA, the CDR3 is TGTGCCAGCAGCAGAGAGGAGGCCCGTGGGGTCTACAATGAGCAGTTCTTC.

This clonotype was counted only a few times. The chain combines TRBV9 with TRBJ2-1; 8 bases are a match to TRBD2. This CDR3 contains 15 residues. The V gene's germline CDR1 is SGDLS and CDR2 YYNGEE. With V trimmed by 3 bases and J by 4 bases, 6 bases remained unmatched. CDR3 residues: CASSATGTSYNEQFF. The CDR3 DNA follows: TGTGCCAGCAGCGCCACCGGGACTAGTTACAATGAGCAGTTCTTC.

This clonotype was observed a few times. V gene TRBV20-1 combines with J gene TRBJ2-4; TRBD2 matches 13 bases. Germline assignment: CDR1 DFQATT and CDR2 SNEGSKA (reference sequence). V shed 5 bases, J shed 13 bases, and the junction held 14 bases outside the gene matches. The CDR3 is made up of 15 amino acids. This CDR3 is CSAGRTSGGLPEQYF. The CDR3 DNA sequence: TGCAGTGCTGGACGGACTAGCGGGGGCCTCCCAGAGCAGTACTTC.

The V and J genes are TRBV21-1 and TRBJ2-4; the listed D gene, TRBD1, was not tested against the DNA. TRBV21-1 is recorded as a pseudogene. This CDR3 region has 10 residues. The DNA of the CDR3 is TGTGCCATTGGGGTAGGGGTACCGTACTTC. Translation gives CAIGVGVPYF.

This sequence joins TRBV7-7 and TRBJ2-4; 10 positions agree with TRBD1. J lost 0 bases, V lost 0 bases, and 20 bases had no gene match. Germline CDR1 reads SSHAT; CDR2 reads FNYEAQ (reference sequence). The CDR3 extends over 23 amino acids. The CDR3 here is CASSLAPERGTGDFRIAKNIQYF. CDR3 sequence (DNA): TGTGCCAGCAGCTTAGCTCCCGAACGAGGGACAGGGGATTTCCGGATAGCCAAAAACATTCAGTACTTC.

V and J are TRBV14 and TRBJ2-1; D might be TRBD1 or TRBD2, each matching 5 bases. The closer fit of TRBJ2-7 to the DNA end suggests the J call may be wrong. The CDR3 has 15 amino acids. Germline CDR1 and CDR2: SGHDN and FVKESK. CDR3 region: CASSTAGSSYNEQYF. For the CDR3, the DNA is TGTGCCAGCAGCACGGCAGGGAGCTCCTACAATGAGCAGTACTTC.

This clonotype was observed a handful of times. The genes are TRBV15 and TRBJ1-5, with D unresolved. Germline values: CDR1 LNHNV, CDR2 YYDKDF (reference sequence). Trimming took off 0 bases at V and 1 base at J, with 1 base between the two ends. The CDR3 is made up of 13 amino acids. The CDR3 here is CATSRESNQPQHF. For the CDR3, the DNA is TGTGCCACCAGCAGAGAAAGCAATCAGCCCCAGCATTTT.

This clonotype showed up many times. The chain employs TRBV7-9 and TRBJ2-5, with TRBD1 as a possible D gene (5 bases). The length of the CDR3 is 14 residues. V dropped 2 bases and J dropped 2 bases, with 9 bases sitting between them. Germline loops: CDR1 SEHNR, CDR2 FQNEAQ (reference sequence). The CDR3 DNA reads as TGTGCCAGCAGCTTATCCACAGGTCAAGAGACCCAGTACTTC. Encoded protein: CASSLSTGQETQYF.

The V gene is TRBV20-1, the J gene TRBJ2-3, with 16 nucleotides matching TRBD2. In germline, CDR1 is DFQATT, CDR2 SNEGSKA (reference sequence). J was trimmed by 8 bases and V by 3 bases; bases with no gene match: 11. This CDR3 has 17 amino acids. The DNA for the CDR3 is TGCAGTGCTAGTGACACCGGGACTAGCGGGGGGGCCCGTACGCAGTATTTT. This gives the protein CSASDTGTSGGARTQYF.

This chain joins TRBV7-2 and TRBJ2-5; 10 bases fit TRBD2. Germline V gene lookup returns CDR1 SGHTA and CDR2 FQGNSA. V lost 4 bases, J lost 11 bases, and 10 bases stayed unmatched. This CDR3 comprises 14 residues. CDR3 sequence (DNA): TGTGCCAGCAGCTCTAGCGGGAGACTCAATGAGCAGTACTTC. The encoded protein is CASSSSGRLNEQYF.

The rearrangement joins TRBV6-5 to TRBJ2-7; perhaps TRBD2 as D (6 bases). The CDR3 runs 14 residues. Trimming removed 0 bases from V and 7 bases from J, with 13 bases in between. Germline V CDR1 and CDR2: MNHEY, SVGAGI. The CDR3, as DNA: TGTGCCAGCAGTTACTCGATGGCTAGCGTTGAGCAGTACTTC. This sequence encodes CASSYSMASVEQYF.

The V call is TRBV12-3 or TRBV12-4, the J call TRBJ2-7, with 7 bases identical to TRBD2. The CDR3 spans 16 residues. Germline trimming cut 3 bases from V and 10 bases from J; bases unmatched to any gene: 18. The CDR3 nucleotides are TGTGCCAGCAGTTTGGGCCTAAGCGGGGCGCAGGAGTATCAGTACTTC. This encodes CASSLGLSGAQEYQYF.

The J gene is TRBJ2-6, the V gene TRBV20-1; TRBD1 matches at 8 bases. The CDR3 has 17 residues. V shed 3 bases, J shed 3 bases, and the junction held 10 bases outside the gene matches. Germline values: CDR1 DFQATT, CDR2 SNEGSKA (reference sequence). CDR3 nucleotides: TGCAGTGCTAGTCGGAGACAGGGGATCTTTGGGGCCAACGTCCTGACTTTC. Its protein product is CSASRRQGIFGANVLTF.

In this sample, this clonotype turned up a few times. This chain connects TRBV4-2 to TRBJ1-3; 11 positions agree with TRBD1. The ends lost 2 bases at V and 1 base at J; junction bases unmatched: 7. In germline, CDR1 is LGHNA, CDR2 YNFKEQ. The CDR3 is 18 residues long. The CDR3 nucleotides are TGTGCCAGCAGCCAACACATCGGGACAGGGGGTTCTGGAAACACCATATATTTT. This encodes CASSQHIGTGGSGNTIYF.

This clonotype was counted only a few times. The chain carries TRBV6-5 and TRBJ1-2, with D possibly being TRBD1 (6 bases). Germline lookup yields CDR1 MNHEY and CDR2 SVGAGI. Trimming removed 6 bases from V and 8 bases from J, with 13 bases in between. This CDR3 region has 12 residues. CDR3: CASSPAGVGYTF. CDR3 DNA: TGTGCCAGCAGCCCCGCAGGGGTGGGCTACACCTTC.